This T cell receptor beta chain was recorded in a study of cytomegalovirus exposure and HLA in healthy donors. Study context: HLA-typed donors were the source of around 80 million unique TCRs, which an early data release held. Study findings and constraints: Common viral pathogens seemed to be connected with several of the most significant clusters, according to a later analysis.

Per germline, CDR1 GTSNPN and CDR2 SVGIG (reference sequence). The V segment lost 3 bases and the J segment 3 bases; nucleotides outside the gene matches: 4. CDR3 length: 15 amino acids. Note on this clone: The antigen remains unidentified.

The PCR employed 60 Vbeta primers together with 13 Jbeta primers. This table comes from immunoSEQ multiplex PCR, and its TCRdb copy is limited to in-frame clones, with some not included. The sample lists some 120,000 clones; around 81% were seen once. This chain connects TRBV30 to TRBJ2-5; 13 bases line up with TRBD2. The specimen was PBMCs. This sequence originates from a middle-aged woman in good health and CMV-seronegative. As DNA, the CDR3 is TGTGCCTGGAGGGGGACTAGCGGGGACAAAGAGACCCAGTACTTC. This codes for CAWRGTSGDKETQYF.